This TCR beta chain was profiled in a study of CD8+ T cells in alopecia areata. General observations from the study: Scalp specimens additionally yield sequences from normal skin's resident alphabeta T cells.

The CDR3 is 13 residues long. V lost 4 bases and J 2 bases, leaving 9 bases between the germline ends. Germline CDR1 and CDR2: MNHEY and SMNVEV (reference sequence). Once RNA had been extracted, it was reverse transcribed into cDNA to act as the sequencing template. Clones were read by immunoSEQ multiplex PCR, and TCRdb kept only the in-frame ones, dropping some. This sample has 150,000 or so clones; just over 65% occur once, and the top ten carry about 10%. Points on this clone: Its matching antigen is unknown.

This clonotype was sampled from a human donor with alopecia areata. V is TRBV27 and J is TRBJ2-7, with D uncertain. Sequencing used CD8+ T cells sorted from blood, obtained at week 0. CDR3 in amino acids: CASSSDPAYEQYF. The CDR3 DNA follows: TGTGCCAGCAGTTCCGACCCCGCCTACGAGCAGTACTTC.